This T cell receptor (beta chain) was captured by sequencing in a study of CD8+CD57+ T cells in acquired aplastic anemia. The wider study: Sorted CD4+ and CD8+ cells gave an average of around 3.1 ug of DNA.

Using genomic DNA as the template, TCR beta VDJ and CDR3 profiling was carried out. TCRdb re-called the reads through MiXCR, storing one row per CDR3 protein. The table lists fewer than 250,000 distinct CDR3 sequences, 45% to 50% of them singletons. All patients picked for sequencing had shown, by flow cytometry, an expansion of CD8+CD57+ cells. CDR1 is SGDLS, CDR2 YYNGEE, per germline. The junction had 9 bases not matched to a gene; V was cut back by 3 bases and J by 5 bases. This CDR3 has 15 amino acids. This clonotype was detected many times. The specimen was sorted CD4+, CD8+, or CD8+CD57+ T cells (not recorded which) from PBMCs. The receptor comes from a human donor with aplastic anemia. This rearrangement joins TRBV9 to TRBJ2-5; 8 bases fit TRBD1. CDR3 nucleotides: TGTGCCAGCAGCGCGGAATCAGGGGGCGCGGAGACCCAGTACTTC. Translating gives CASSAESGGAETQYF.